This T cell receptor beta chain was recorded in a study of CD4 T cells in relation to SARS-CoV-2 and coronaviruses. Study-level points and caveats: In roughly two thirds of donors, memory CD4+ clonotypes crossrecognized SARS-CoV-2 and at least one common cold coronavirus spike. Pre-pandemic and post-infection samples never came from the same donor.

As concerns this clone: Its target is not known.

The unexposed donors gave CD4+ T cells in 2011-2018, prior to COVID-19. Here immunoSEQ multiplex PCR was the method, and the copy in TCRdb shows in-frame clones only, minus some. The table shows about 59,000 clones, with just over 85% occurring only once. The CDR3 consists of 14 residues. The V gene lost 5 bases and the J gene lost 0 bases, with 9 bases spanning the gap. CDR1 is MDHEN, CDR2 SYDVKM, per germline. The receptor comes from a human donor in good health. The specimen was memory CD4+ T cells from PBMCs. V and J are TRBV28 and TRBJ2-3; weak D call: TRBD1 (6 bases). The chain's CDR3 is CASSTDRSTDTQYF. CDR3 DNA sequence: TGTGCCAGCAGTACCGACAGGAGCACAGATACGCAGTATTTT.